This is a list of T cell receptor beta chains from one sample in a study of T cell responses to AZD1222 COVID-19 vaccine. Produced via immunoSEQ multiplex PCR; TCRdb's table is partial and in-frame only. The table lists roughly 140,000 clones, roughly nine tenths of them singletons. The sample in question was peripheral blood, obtained after recovery from COVID-19. The receptors here all came from an adult who had recovered from COVID-19. CDR3s include the opening cysteine and the closing phenylalanine or tryptophan. Fields, in order: J gene, clone size, V gene, D gene, CDR3 protein, CDR3 DNA. The D gene is left open where the match is weak. Some rows mark clone size as missing; the rest say once, few, many or name a class of expanded clone.

j_call: TRBJ2-3; clone_size: .; v_call: TRBV4-1; d_call: .; cdr3_aa: CASSQQRRASTDTQYF; cdr3_nt: TGCGCCAGCAGCCAGCAGAGGCGGGCGAGCACAGATACGCAGTATTTT
j_call: TRBJ1-5; clone_size: .; v_call: TRBV10-3; d_call: .; cdr3_aa: CAIGQNNQPQHF; cdr3_nt: TGTGCCATCGGGCAGAACAATCAGCCCCAGCATTTT
j_call: TRBJ2-1; clone_size: .; v_call: TRBV19; d_call: .; cdr3_aa: CASSTSSRHYNEQFF; cdr3_nt: TGTGCCAGTAGTACCTCGTCGCGTCACTACAATGAGCAGTTCTTC
j_call: TRBJ1-5; clone_size: once; v_call: TRBV2; d_call: TRBD1; cdr3_aa: CASSNGQGGQPQHF; cdr3_nt: TGTGCCAGCAGTAACGGACAGGGAGGGCAGCCCCAGCATTTT
j_call: TRBJ1-6; clone_size: .; v_call: TRBV5-8; d_call: TRBD1; cdr3_aa: CASSPGQEGSPLHF; cdr3_nt: TGTGCCAGCAGCCCAGGACAGGAAGGGTCACCCCTCCACTTT
j_call: TRBJ1-1; clone_size: .; v_call: TRBV19; d_call: TRBD1; cdr3_aa: CASRSDRGGGTEAFF; cdr3_nt: TGTGCCAGTAGGTCAGACAGGGGAGGGGGCACTGAAGCTTTCTTT
j_call: TRBJ1-5; clone_size: few; v_call: TRBV2; d_call: .; cdr3_aa: CASSGSNQPQHF; cdr3_nt: TGTGCCAGCAGTGGGAGCAATCAGCCCCAGCATTTT
j_call: TRBJ1-5; clone_size: .; v_call: TRBV19; d_call: .; cdr3_aa: CASSKSEGIYSNQPQHF; cdr3_nt: TGTGCCAGTAGTAAGAGTGAGGGGATTTATAGCAATCAGCCCCAGCATTTT
j_call: TRBJ1-6; clone_size: .; v_call: TRBV7-6; d_call: .; cdr3_aa: CASSLGAGLGNSPLHF; cdr3_nt: TGTGCCAGCAGCTTAGGGGCGGGGTTGGGGAATTCACCCCTCCACTTT
j_call: TRBJ2-7; clone_size: .; v_call: TRBV4-2; d_call: TRBD2; cdr3_aa: CASSQAGGTSSYEQYF; cdr3_nt: TGTGCCAGCAGCCAAGCCGGCGGGACTAGTTCCTACGAGCAGTACTTC